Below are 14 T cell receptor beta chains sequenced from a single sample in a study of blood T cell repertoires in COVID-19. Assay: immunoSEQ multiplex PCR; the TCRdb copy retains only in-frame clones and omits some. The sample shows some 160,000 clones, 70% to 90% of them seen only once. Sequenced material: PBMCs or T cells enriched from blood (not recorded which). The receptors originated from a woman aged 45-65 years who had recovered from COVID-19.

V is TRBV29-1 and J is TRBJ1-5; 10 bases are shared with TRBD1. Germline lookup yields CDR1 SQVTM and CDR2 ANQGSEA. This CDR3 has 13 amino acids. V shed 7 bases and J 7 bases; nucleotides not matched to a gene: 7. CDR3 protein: CSARDRGGQPQHF. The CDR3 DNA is TGCAGCGCCCGGGACAGGGGAGGGCAGCCCCAGCATTTT.

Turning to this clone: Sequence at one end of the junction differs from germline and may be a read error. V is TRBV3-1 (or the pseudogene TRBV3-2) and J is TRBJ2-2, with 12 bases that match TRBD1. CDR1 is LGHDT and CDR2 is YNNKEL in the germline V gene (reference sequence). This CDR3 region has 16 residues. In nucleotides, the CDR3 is TGTGCCAGCAGCCCTAGTGGGACAGGGGGCACCCGGGAGCTGTTTTTT. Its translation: CASSPSGTGGTRELFF.

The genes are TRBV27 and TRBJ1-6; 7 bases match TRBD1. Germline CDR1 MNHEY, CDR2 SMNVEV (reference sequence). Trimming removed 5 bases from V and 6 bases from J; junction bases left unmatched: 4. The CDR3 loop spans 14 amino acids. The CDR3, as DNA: TGTGCCAGCAGTCCGGGGACAGCTAATTCACCCCTCCACTTT. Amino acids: CASSPGTANSPLHF.

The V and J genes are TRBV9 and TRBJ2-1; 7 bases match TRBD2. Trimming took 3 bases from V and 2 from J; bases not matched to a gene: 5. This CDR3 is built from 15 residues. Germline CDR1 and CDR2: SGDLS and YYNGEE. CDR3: CASSGLAGAYNEQFF. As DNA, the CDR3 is TGTGCCAGCAGCGGCCTCGCGGGGGCCTACAATGAGCAGTTCTTC.

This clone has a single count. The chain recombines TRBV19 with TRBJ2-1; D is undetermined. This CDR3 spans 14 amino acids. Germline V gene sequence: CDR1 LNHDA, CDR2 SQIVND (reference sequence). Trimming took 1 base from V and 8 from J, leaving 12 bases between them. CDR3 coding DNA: TGTGCCAGTAGTATAGGAGCTAGTTTCGATGAGCAGTTCTTC. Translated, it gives CASSIGASFDEQFF.

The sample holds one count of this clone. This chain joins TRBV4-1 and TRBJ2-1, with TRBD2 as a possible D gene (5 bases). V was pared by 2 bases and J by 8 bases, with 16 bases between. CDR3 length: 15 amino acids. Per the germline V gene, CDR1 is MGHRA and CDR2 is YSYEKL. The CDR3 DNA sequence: TGCGCCAGCAGCCAAACGATCGTAGCGAGCGATGAGCAGTTCTTC. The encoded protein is CASSQTIVASDEQFF.

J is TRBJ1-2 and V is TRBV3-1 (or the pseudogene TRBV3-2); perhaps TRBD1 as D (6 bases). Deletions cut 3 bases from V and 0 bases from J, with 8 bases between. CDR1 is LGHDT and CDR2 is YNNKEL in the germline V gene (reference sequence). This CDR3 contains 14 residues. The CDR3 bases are TGTGCCAGCAGCCAGACAGGAGCTAACTATGGCTACACCTTC. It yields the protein CASSQTGANYGYTF.

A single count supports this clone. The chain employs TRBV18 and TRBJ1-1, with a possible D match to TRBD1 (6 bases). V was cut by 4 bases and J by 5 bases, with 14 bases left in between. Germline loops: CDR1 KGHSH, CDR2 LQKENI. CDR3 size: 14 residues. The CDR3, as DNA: TGTGCCAGCTCACTCAACAGGGAGGGGACTGAAGCTTTCTTT. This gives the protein CASSLNREGTEAFF.

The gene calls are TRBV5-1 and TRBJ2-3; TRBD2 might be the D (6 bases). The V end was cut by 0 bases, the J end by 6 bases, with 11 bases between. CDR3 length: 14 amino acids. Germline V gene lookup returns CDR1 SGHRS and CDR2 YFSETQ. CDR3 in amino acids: CASSLGAGGDTQYF. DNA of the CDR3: TGCGCCAGCAGCTTGGGAGCCGGAGGGGATACGCAGTATTTT.

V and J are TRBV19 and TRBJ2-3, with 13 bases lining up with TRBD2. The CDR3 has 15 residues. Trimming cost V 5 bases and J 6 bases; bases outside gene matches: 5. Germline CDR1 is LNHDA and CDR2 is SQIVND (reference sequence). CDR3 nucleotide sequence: TGTGCCAGTAGTTTTGGGACTAGCGGGGTGGATACGCAGTATTTT. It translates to CASSFGTSGVDTQYF.

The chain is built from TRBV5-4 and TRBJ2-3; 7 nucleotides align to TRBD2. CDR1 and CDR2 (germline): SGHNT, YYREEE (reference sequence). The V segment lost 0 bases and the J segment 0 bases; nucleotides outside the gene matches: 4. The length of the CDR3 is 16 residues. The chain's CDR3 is CASSLEGGGSTDTQYF. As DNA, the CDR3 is TGTGCCAGCAGCTTGGAGGGCGGGGGAAGCACAGATACGCAGTATTTT.

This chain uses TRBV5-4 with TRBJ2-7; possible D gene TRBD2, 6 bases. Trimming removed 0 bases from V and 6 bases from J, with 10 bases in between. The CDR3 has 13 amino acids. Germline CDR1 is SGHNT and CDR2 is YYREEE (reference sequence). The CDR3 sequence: CASSLARRAEQYF. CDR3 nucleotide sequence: TGTGCCAGCAGCTTGGCCAGGAGGGCCGAGCAGTACTTC.

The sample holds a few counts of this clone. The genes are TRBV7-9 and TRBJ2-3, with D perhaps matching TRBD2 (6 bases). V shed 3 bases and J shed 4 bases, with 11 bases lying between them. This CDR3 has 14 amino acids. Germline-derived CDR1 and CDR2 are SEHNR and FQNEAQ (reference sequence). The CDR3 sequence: CASSFSGRADTQYF. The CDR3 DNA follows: TGTGCCAGCAGCTTTAGCGGCCGGGCAGATACGCAGTATTTT.

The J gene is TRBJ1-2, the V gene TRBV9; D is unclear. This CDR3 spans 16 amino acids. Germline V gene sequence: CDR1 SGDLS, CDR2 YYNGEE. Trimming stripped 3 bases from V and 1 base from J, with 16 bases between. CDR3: CASSAQAGIGNYGYTF. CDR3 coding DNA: TGTGCCAGCAGCGCCCAAGCGGGGATCGGTAACTATGGCTACACCTTC.